This T cell receptor beta chain emerged from a study of T cell repertoires in cytomegalovirus infection. Points from the study as a whole: Individuals carrying CMV plus the relevant HLA were identified by cumulative frequency of public TCR beta families.

The CDR3 contains 13 residues. V was cut by 2 bases and J by 8 bases, with 7 bases left in between. Germline values: CDR1 SGHAT, CDR2 FQDESV (reference sequence). Turning to this clonotype: Its cognate antigen is unknown.

TCRdb reprocessed the reads via MiXCR and lists one record per CDR3 protein. The table lists about 600,000 distinct CDR3 sequences, 24% of them singletons. The gene calls are TRBV11-1 and TRBJ1-6, with D perhaps matching TRBD1 (5 bases). Sequenced material: CD8+ T cells from PBMCs. The origin of this receptor is a human donor in good health (CMV status not recorded). Some clones in this sample may be carry-over from other donors' samples. Here the CDR3 DNA reads TGTGCCAGCAGCTTAAGGGGTGATTCACCCCTCCACTTT. Amino acid sequence: CASSLRGDSPLHF. Looking up the rest from reference TRBV11-1 and TRBJ1-6 gives the full variable domain: EAEVAQSPRYKITEKSQAVAFWCDPISGHATLYWYRQILGQGPELLVQFQDESVVDDSQLPKDRFSAERLKGVDSTLKIQPAELGDSAMYLCASSLRGDSPLHFGNGTRLTVT.